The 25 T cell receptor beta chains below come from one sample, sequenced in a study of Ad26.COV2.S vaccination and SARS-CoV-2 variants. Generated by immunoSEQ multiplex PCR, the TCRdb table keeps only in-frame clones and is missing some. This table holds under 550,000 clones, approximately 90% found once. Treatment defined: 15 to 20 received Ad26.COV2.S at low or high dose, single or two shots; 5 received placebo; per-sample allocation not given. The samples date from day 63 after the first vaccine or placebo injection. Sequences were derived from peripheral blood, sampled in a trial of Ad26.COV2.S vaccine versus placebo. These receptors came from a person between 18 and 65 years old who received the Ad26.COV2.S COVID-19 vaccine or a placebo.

The CDR3 region has the DNA TGTGCCAGCAGTTTAAACAGGGGGGGCTATGGCTACACCTTC. Translation gives CASSLNRGGYGYTF. V is TRBV28 and J is TRBJ1-2, with 8 positions matching TRBD1. V dropped 2 bases and J dropped 4; count of bases not matched to a gene: 3. Germline lookup yields CDR1 MDHEN and CDR2 SYDVKM. CDR3 length equals 14 residues.

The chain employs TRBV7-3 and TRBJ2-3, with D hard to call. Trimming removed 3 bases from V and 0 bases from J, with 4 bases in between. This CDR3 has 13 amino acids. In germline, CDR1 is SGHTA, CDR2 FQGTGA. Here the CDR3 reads CASSFASTDTQYF. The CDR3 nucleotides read TGTGCCAGCAGCTTTGCTAGCACAGATACGCAGTATTTT.

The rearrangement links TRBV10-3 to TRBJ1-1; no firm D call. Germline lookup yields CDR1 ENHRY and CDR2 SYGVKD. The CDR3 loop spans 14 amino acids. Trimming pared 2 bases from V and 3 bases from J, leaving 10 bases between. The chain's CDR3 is CAISEGVLDTEAFF. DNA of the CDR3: TGTGCCATCAGTGAGGGGGTTTTGGACACTGAAGCTTTCTTT.

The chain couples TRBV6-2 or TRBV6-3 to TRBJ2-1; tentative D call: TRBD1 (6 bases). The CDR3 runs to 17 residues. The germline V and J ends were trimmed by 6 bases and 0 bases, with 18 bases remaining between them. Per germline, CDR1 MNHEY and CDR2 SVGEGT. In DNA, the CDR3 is TGTGCCAGCAGCCTGACAGGAGCGGAAAGCTCCTACAATGAGCAGTTCTTC. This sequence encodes CASSLTGAESSYNEQFF.

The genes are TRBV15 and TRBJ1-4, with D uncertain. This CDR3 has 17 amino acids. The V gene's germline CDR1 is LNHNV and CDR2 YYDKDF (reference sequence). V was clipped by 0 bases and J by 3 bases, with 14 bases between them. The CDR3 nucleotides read TGTGCCACCAGCAGAGATCGAACGGCCACCGCTAATGAAAAACTGTTTTTT. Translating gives CATSRDRTATANEKLFF.

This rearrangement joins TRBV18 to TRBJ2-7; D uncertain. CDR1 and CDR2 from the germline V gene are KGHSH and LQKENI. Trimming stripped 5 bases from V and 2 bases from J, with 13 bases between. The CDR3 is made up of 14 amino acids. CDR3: CASSKIQETYEQYF. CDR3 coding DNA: TGTGCCAGCTCAAAGATCCAGGAGACCTACGAGCAGTACTTC.

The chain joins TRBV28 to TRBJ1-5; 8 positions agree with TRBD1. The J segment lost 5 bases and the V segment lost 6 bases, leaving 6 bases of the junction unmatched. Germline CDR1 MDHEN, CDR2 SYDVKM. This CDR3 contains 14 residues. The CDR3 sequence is CASRVTGGDQPQHF. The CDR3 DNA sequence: TGTGCCAGCAGAGTTACAGGGGGAGATCAGCCCCAGCATTTT.

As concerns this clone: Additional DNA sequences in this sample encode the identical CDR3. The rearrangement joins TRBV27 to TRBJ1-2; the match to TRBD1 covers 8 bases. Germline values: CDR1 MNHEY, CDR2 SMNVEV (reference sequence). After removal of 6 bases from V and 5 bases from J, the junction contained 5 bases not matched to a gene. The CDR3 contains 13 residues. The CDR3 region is CASSLGQGYGYTF. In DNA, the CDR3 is TGTGCCAGCAGCCTAGGACAGGGATATGGCTACACCTTC.

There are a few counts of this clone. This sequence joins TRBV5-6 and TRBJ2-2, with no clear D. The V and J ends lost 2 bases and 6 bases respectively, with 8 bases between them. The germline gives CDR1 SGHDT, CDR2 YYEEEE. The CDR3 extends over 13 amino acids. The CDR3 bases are TGTGCCAGCAGCTTCCGGTATGCCGGGGAGCTGTTTTTT. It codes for CASSFRYAGELFF.

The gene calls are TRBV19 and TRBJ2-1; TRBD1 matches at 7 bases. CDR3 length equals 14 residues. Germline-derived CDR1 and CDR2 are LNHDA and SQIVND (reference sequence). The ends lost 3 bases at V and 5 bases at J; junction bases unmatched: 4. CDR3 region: CASSIGQANNEQFF. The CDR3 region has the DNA TGTGCCAGTAGTATCGGACAGGCAAACAATGAGCAGTTCTTC.

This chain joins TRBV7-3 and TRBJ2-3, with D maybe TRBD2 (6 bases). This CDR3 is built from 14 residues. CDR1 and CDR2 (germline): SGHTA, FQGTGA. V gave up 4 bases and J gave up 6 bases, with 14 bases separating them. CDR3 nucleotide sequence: TGTGCCAGCAGCTCGGGGGTCAGCGTTGATACGCAGTATTTT. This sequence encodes CASSSGVSVDTQYF.

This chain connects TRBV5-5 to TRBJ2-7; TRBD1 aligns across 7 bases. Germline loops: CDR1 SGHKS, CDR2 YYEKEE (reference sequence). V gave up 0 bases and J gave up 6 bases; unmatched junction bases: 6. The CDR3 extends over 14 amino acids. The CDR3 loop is CASSLGQGSGEQYF. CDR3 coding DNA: TGTGCCAGCAGCTTGGGACAGGGATCGGGCGAGCAGTACTTC.

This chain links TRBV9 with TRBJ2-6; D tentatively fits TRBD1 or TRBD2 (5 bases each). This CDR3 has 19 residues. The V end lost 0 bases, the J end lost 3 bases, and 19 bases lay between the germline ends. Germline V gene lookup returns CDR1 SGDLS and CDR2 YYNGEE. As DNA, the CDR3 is TGTGCCAGCAGCGTAGATCCCTGGGGGAAGGCAGGTGGGGCCAACGTCCTGACTTTC. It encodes CASSVDPWGKAGGANVLTF.

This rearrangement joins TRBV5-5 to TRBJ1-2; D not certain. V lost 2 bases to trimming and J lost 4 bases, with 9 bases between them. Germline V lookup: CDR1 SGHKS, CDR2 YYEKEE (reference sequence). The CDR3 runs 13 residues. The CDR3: CASSFGQIYGYTF. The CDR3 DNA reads TGTGCCAGCAGCTTCGGTCAGATCTATGGCTACACCTTC. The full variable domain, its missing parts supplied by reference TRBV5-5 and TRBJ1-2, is DAGVTQSPTHLIKTRGQQVTLRCSPISGHKSVSWYQQVLGQGPQFIFQYYEKEERGRGNFPDRFSARQFPNYSSELNVNALLLGDSALYLCASSFGQIYGYTFGSGTRLTVV.

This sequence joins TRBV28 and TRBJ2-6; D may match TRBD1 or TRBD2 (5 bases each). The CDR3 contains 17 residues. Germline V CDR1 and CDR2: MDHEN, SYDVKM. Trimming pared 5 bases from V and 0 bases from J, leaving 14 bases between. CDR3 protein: CASSPPYGGSGANVLTF. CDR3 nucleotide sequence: TGTGCCAGCAGTCCTCCATATGGGGGCTCTGGGGCCAACGTCCTGACTTTC.

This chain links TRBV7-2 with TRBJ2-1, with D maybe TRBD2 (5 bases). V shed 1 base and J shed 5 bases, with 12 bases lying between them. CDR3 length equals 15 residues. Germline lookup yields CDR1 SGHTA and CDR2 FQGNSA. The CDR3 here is CASSLVAGPHNEQFF. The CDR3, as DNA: TGTGCCAGCAGCTTAGTTGCGGGCCCGCACAATGAGCAGTTCTTC.

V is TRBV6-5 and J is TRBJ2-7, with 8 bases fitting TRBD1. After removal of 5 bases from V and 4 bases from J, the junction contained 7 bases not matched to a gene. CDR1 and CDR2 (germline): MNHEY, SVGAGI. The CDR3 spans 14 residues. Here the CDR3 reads CASSRAGGKYEQYF. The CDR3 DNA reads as TGTGCCAGCAGTAGGGCAGGGGGCAAGTACGAGCAGTACTTC.

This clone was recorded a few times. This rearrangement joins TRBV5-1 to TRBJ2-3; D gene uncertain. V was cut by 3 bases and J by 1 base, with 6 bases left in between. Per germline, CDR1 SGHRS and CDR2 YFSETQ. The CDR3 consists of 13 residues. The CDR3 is CASSSQGTDTQYF. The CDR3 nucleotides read TGCGCCAGCAGCTCCCAAGGCACAGATACGCAGTATTTT.

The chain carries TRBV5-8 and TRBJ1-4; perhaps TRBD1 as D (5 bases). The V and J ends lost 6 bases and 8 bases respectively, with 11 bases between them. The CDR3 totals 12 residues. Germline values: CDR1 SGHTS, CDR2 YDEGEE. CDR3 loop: CASMGGWEKLFF. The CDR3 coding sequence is TGTGCCAGCATGGGGGGTTGGGAAAAACTGTTTTTT.

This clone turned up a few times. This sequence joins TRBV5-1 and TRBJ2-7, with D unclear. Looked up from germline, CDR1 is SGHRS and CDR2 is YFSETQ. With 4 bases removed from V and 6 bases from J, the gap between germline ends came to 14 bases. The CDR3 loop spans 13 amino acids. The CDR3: CASSAVRSGEQYF. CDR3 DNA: TGCGCCAGCAGCGCCGTTCGGTCGGGCGAGCAGTACTTC.

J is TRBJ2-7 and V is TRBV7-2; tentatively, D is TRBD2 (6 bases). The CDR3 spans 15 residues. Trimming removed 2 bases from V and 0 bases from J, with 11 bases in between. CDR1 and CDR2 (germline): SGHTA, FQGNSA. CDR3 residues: CASSLLGLISYEQYF. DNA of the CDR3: TGTGCCAGCAGCTTACTGGGACTGATCTCCTACGAGCAGTACTTC.

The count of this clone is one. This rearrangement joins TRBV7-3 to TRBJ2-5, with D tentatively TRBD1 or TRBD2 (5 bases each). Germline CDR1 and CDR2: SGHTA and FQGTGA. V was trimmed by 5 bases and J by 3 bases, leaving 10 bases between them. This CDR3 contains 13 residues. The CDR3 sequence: CASSAGAEETQYF. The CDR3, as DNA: TGTGCCAGCAGCGCCGGGGCCGAAGAGACCCAGTACTTC.

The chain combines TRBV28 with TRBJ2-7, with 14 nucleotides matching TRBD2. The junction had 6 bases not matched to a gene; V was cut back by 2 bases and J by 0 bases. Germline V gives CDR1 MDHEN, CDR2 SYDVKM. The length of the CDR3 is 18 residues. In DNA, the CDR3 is TGTGCCAGCAGTTTAGGACTAGCGGGGGGTCGGGGCTCCTACGAGCAGTACTTC. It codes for CASSLGLAGGRGSYEQYF.

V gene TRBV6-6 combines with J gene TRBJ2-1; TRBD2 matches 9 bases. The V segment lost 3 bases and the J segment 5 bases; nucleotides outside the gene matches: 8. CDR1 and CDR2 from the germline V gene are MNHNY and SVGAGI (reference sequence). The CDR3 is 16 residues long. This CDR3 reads CASSYLRLAGNNEQFF. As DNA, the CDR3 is TGTGCCAGCAGTTATTTAAGGCTAGCGGGAAACAATGAGCAGTTCTTC.

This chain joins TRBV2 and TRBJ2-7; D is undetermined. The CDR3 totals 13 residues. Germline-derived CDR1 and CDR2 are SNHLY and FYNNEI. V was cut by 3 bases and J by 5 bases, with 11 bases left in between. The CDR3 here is CASSEGWVDEQYF. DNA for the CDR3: TGTGCCAGCAGTGAGGGTTGGGTGGACGAGCAGTACTTC. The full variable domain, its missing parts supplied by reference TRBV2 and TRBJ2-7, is EPEVTQTPSHQVTQMGQEVILRCVPISNHLYFYWYRQILGQKVEFLVSFYNNEISEKSEIFDDQFSVERPDGSNFTLKIRSTKLEDSAMYFCASSEGWVDEQYFGPGTRLTVT.